The following is a T cell receptor beta chain sequence with its context. Profiled with immunoSEQ multiplex PCR; TCRdb holds only in-frame clones, not every one. The sample holds 150,000 or so clones, around 90% seen once. These data originate in a study of T cell responses to AZD1222 COVID-19 vaccine. Germline V lookup: CDR1 SGHTA, CDR2 FQGNSA. The CDR3 loop spans 14 amino acids. V was clipped by 4 bases and J by 4 bases; unmatched bases: 6. This TCR was sampled from an adult in good health. The rearrangement uses TRBV7-2 and TRBJ1-2; 7 nucleotides agree with TRBD1. This specimen was peripheral blood, taken on day 0 of AZD1222 vaccination. CDR3 in amino acids: CASSSYGQVYGYTF. The CDR3 region has the DNA TGTGCCAGCAGCTCATACGGACAGGTCTATGGCTACACCTTC.